The next 14 T cell receptor beta chains were all read from a single sample in a study of blood T cell repertoires in COVID-19. TCRdb keeps only in-frame clones here, not all; method: immunoSEQ multiplex PCR. Among 300,000 or so clones listed, more than 70% were seen once. Sequenced material: peripheral blood. The receptors derive from a woman aged 30 to 39 who had recovered from COVID-19.

The chain recombines TRBV24-1 with TRBJ1-6, with D perhaps TRBD1 (5 bases). Trimming shortened V by 5 bases and J by 7 bases, and 14 bases separated the two germline ends. CDR3 length: 15 residues. From germline, CDR1 is KGHDR and CDR2 SFDVKD. CDR3 in DNA: TGTGCCACCAGTGCCCGGGGGGTAGGCAATTCACCCCTCCACTTT. Encoded protein: CATSARGVGNSPLHF.

V and J are TRBV27 and TRBJ1-2; 8 nucleotides align to TRBD1. The CDR3 consists of 15 residues. The V segment lost 6 bases and the J segment 7 bases; nucleotides outside the gene matches: 13. Germline V lookup: CDR1 MNHEY, CDR2 SMNVEV (reference sequence). This CDR3 is CASSLGRQGQVGYTF. The CDR3 region has the DNA TGTGCCAGCAGCCTAGGTAGACAGGGACAGGTTGGCTACACCTTC.

With regard to this clone: Other nucleotide sequences from this sample produce the same CDR3. This rearrangement joins TRBV24-1 to TRBJ2-5; no clear D gene. The V end lost 0 bases, the J end lost 3 bases, and 4 bases lay between the germline ends. CDR1 and CDR2 from the germline V gene are KGHDR and SFDVKD. The CDR3 has 13 residues. The CDR3 DNA reads TGTGCCACCAGTGATTTGCCCGAAGAGACCCAGTACTTC. Translated, it gives CATSDLPEETQYF.

The chain employs TRBV28 and TRBJ1-1; the D is unclear. The CDR3 contains 13 residues. CDR1 is MDHEN and CDR2 is SYDVKM in the germline V gene. V was shortened by 5 bases and J by 0 bases, with 7 bases between the two germline ends. The CDR3 loop reads CASSLGMNTEAFF. CDR3 coding DNA: TGTGCCAGCAGTCTAGGAATGAACACTGAAGCTTTCTTT.

The genes are TRBV5-1 and TRBJ2-3; 14 bases are a match to TRBD2. The CDR3 contains 17 residues. CDR1 and CDR2 (germline): SGHRS, YFSETQ. With V trimmed by 4 bases and J by 5 bases, 9 bases remained unmatched. The CDR3 loop reads CASSPGGTSGGGDTQYF. DNA of the CDR3: TGCGCCAGCAGCCCGGGCGGGACTAGCGGGGGAGGAGATACGCAGTATTTT.

The rearrangement links TRBV30 to TRBJ2-1; D is ambiguous. The CDR3 is made up of 14 amino acids. Germline assignment: CDR1 GTSNPN and CDR2 SVGIG (reference sequence). Trimming removed 4 bases at V and 6 bases at J, with 16 bases between. CDR3 sequence: CAWNGGPVGNEQFF. DNA of the CDR3: TGTGCCTGGAATGGCGGTCCGGTGGGCAATGAGCAGTTCTTC.

The chain recombines TRBV5-8 with TRBJ2-5; D remains ambiguous. V lost 7 bases to trimming and J lost 1 base, with 8 bases between them. The germline V gene encodes CDR1 SGHTS and CDR2 YDEGEE. CDR3 length: 12 residues. In nucleotides, the CDR3 is TGTGCCAGCGCGTTCTTCCAAGAGACCCAGTACTTC. It translates to CASAFFQETQYF. Full variable domain (rest looked up from reference TRBV5-8 and TRBJ2-5): EAGVTQSPTHLIKTRGQQATLRCSPISGHTSVYWYQQALGLGLQFLLWYDEGEERNRGNFPPRFSGRQFPNYSSELNVNALELEDSALYLCASAFFQETQYFGPGTRLLVL.

This clone was counted ten times or more. The rearrangement links TRBV9 to TRBJ1-3; no clear D. Germline V CDR1 and CDR2: SGDLS, YYNGEE. The CDR3 length is 13 residues. V lost 2 bases, J lost 7 bases, and 10 bases lay in between. The CDR3 loop is CASSVGSLNTIYF. In DNA form, the CDR3 reads TGTGCCAGCAGCGTCGGGAGTCTGAACACCATATATTTT.

The J gene is TRBJ2-2, the V gene TRBV11-2, with 8 bases fitting TRBD1. CDR3 length equals 16 residues. CDR1 and CDR2 (germline): SGHAT, FQNNGV. The trim removed 2 bases at V and 4 bases at J, leaving 6 bases unmatched. The CDR3, as DNA: TGTGCCAGCAGCTTACTCCCAGGGGGCGGCACCGGGGAGCTGTTTTTT. Protein sequence: CASSLLPGGGTGELFF.

This chain uses TRBV6-2 or TRBV6-3 with TRBJ2-7, with 7 nucleotides matching TRBD1. This CDR3 comprises 15 residues. Trimming at V came to 0 bases and at J to 4 bases, leaving 6 bases not matched to a gene. CDR1 is MNHEY, CDR2 SVGEGT, per germline. DNA of the CDR3: TGTGCCAGCAGTTACTCCGGGACAGAGGTTTACGAGCAGTACTTC. Translated, it gives CASSYSGTEVYEQYF.

This sequence joins TRBV5-4 and TRBJ2-3; 13 nucleotides line up with TRBD2. Germline loops: CDR1 SGHNT, CDR2 YYREEE (reference sequence). The CDR3 loop spans 17 amino acids. Losses at the gene ends were 3 bases for V and 0 bases for J; bases not matched to a gene: 4. CDR3 nucleotide sequence: TGTGCCAGCAGCTGGGGGACTAGCGGGGTGAGCACAGATACGCAGTATTTT. Protein sequence: CASSWGTSGVSTDTQYF.

CDR3 DNA sequence: TGTGCCAGCAGCTTGGAGAGACTTGAAGCGGGGGGTTCGGAGACCCAGTACTTC. This sequence encodes CASSLERLEAGGSETQYF. The chain carries TRBV7-9 and TRBJ2-5, with 9 bases that match TRBD2. The junction had 16 bases not matched to a gene; V was cut back by 3 bases and J by 5 bases. The CDR3 spans 18 residues. Germline lookup yields CDR1 SEHNR and CDR2 FQNEAQ (reference sequence). The complete variable domain, with remaining parts taken from reference TRBV7-9 and TRBJ2-5, reads DTGVSQNPRHKITKRGQNVTFRCDPISEHNRLYWYRQTLGQGPEFLTYFQNEAQLEKSRLLSDRFSAERPKGSFSTLEIQRTEQGDSAMYLCASSLERLEAGGSETQYFGPGTRLLVL.

About this clone: This same CDR3 is encoded by further DNA sequences in the sample. The J gene is TRBJ2-2, the V gene TRBV7-9; 12 nucleotides line up with TRBD2. Trimming at V came to 5 bases and at J to 5 bases, leaving 6 bases not matched to a gene. Germline CDR1 reads SEHNR; CDR2 reads FQNEAQ (reference sequence). The CDR3 covers 16 residues. The CDR3 here is CASSLGLAGTTGELFF. Here the CDR3 DNA reads TGTGCCAGCAGCCTAGGACTAGCGGGGACAACCGGGGAGCTGTTTTTT.

V gene TRBV19 combines with J gene TRBJ2-3; 7 bases align to TRBD1. With 5 bases clipped from V and 0 bases from J, the junction kept 5 bases outside the gene matches. The CDR3 sequence is 15 residues long. Germline CDR1 is LNHDA and CDR2 is SQIVND (reference sequence). The CDR3 region is CASSPRQGSTDTQYF. In DNA, the CDR3 is TGTGCCAGTAGTCCCCGACAGGGCAGCACAGATACGCAGTATTTT.